This TCR beta chain was profiled in a study of T cell responses to AZD1222 COVID-19 vaccine. Study-wide points: Regions 160-218 and 743-854 held dominance among vaccine-associated CD4 TCRs, which spanned spike. Donors, mostly white British, included more females; clonal diversity was possibly underestimated.

In the case of this clone: Its antigen is unidentified.

This CDR3 has 11 residues. The V gene end was trimmed by 5 bases and the J gene end by 10 bases; junction bases not matched to a gene: 6. CDR1 is DFQATT and CDR2 is SNEGSKA in the germline V gene (reference sequence). Profiled with immunoSEQ multiplex PCR; TCRdb holds only in-frame clones, not every one. The table shows approximately 150,000 clones, with 70% to 90% occurring only once. The chain links TRBV20-1 to TRBJ1-1; TRBD1 aligns across 8 bases. This clonotype was obtained from an adult in good health. Material: peripheral blood, obtained on day 0 of MenACWY control vaccination. The CDR3 sequence is CSAPGGVSAFF. CDR3 coding DNA: TGCAGTGCTCCAGGGGGCGTTTCAGCTTTCTTT.